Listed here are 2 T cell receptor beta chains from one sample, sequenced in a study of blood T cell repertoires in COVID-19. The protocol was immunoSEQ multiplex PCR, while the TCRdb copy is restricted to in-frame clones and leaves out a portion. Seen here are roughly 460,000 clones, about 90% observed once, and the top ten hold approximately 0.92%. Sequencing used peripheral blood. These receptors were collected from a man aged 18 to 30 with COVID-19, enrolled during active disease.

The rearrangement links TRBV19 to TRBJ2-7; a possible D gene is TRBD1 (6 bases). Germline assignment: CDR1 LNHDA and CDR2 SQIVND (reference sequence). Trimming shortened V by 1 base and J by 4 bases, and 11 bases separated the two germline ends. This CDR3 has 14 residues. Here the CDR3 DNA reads TGTGCCAGTAGTATAGCACAGGGAGAATACGAGCAGTACTTC. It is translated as CASSIAQGEYEQYF.

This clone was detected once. The CDR3 sequence is CASSQDLNFGTGGVAFF. The CDR3, as DNA: TGTGCCAGCAGCCAAGATCTAAACTTTGGGACAGGGGGTGTAGCTTTCTTT. This chain joins TRBV14 and TRBJ1-1; the match to TRBD1 covers 11 bases. With V trimmed by 0 bases and J by 10 bases, 13 bases remained unmatched. Germline CDR1 reads SGHDN; CDR2 reads FVKESK. CDR3 length: 17 residues.